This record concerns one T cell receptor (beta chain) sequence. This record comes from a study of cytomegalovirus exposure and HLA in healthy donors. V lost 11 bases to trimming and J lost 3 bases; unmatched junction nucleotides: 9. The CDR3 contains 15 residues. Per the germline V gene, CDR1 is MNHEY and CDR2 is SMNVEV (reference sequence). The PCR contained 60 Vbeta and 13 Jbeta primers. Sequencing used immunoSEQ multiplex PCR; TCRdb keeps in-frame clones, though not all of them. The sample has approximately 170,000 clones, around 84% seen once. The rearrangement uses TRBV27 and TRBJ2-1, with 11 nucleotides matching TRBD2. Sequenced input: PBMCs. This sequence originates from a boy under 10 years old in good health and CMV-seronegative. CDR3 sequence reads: CASQTGTSGYNEQFF. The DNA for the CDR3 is TGTGCCTCTCAGACAGGGACTAGCGGCTACAATGAGCAGTTCTTC.